The 27 T cell receptor beta chains below were found in one sample sequenced in a study of T cell changes during pregnancy in multiple sclerosis. Assay used: immunoSEQ multiplex PCR; TCRdb lists only in-frame clones, some missing. The table records tens of thousands of clones, 80% to 95% of them present only once. The material was CD4+ T cells from peripheral blood mononuclear cells, obtained in the first trimester of pregnancy. All receptors come from a female donor with multiple sclerosis, enrolled in a pregnancy study.

The rearrangement joins TRBV9 to TRBJ1-5, with a possible D match to TRBD1 (5 bases). V lost 4 bases to trimming and J lost 3 bases, with 17 bases between them. The CDR3 runs to 16 residues. Per the germline V gene, CDR1 is SGDLS and CDR2 is YYNGEE. The CDR3 loop reads CASSSSSQGPNQPQHF. CDR3 sequence (DNA): TGTGCCAGCAGCTCTTCTTCTCAGGGTCCCAATCAGCCCCAGCATTTT.

V gene TRBV19 combines with J gene TRBJ2-1, with 14 bases that match TRBD2. Germline trimming cut 5 bases from V and 10 bases from J; bases unmatched to any gene: 10. There are 16 residues in the CDR3. CDR1 and CDR2 from the germline V gene are LNHDA and SQIVND (reference sequence). Here the CDR3 reads CASSLPGLAGAREQFF. The CDR3 DNA sequence: TGTGCCAGTAGTCTCCCGGGACTAGCGGGAGCACGGGAGCAGTTCTTC.

The chain carries TRBV2 and TRBJ2-7, with TRBD2 identical over 13 bases. Germline-derived CDR1 and CDR2 are SNHLY and FYNNEI. Trimming at V came to 10 bases and at J to 7 bases, leaving 10 bases not matched to a gene. The length of the CDR3 is 14 residues. DNA of the CDR3: TGTGCCACCCAACTAGCGGGAGGGCCGTATGAGCAGTACTTC. Translation: CATQLAGGPYEQYF.

CDR3 in amino acids: CASSRDRGTGGETQYF. DNA for the CDR3: TGCGCCAGCAGCAGGGATCGCGGGACAGGGGGAGAGACCCAGTACTTC. This chain uses TRBV5-1 with TRBJ2-5; 11 bases map to TRBD1. After removal of 4 bases from V and 4 bases from J, the junction contained 9 bases not matched to a gene. Germline V gene sequence: CDR1 SGHRS, CDR2 YFSETQ. The CDR3 sequence is 16 residues long. The whole variable domain, filled in from reference TRBV5-1 and TRBJ2-5, reads KAGVTQTPRYLIKTRGQQVTLSCSPISGHRSVSWYQQTPGQGLQFLFEYFSETQRNKGNFPGRFSGRQFSNSRSEMNVSTLELGDSALYLCASSRDRGTGGETQYFGPGTRLLVL.

This rearrangement joins TRBV18 to TRBJ2-7; no clear D. This CDR3 is 15 amino acids long. Trimming shortened V by 3 bases and J by 7 bases, and 19 bases separated the two germline ends. CDR1 is KGHSH and CDR2 is LQKENI in the germline V gene. This CDR3 reads CASSPPRSRFEEQYF. In DNA form, the CDR3 reads TGTGCCAGCTCACCCCCCCGGAGCCGATTTGAAGAGCAGTACTTC.

The chain employs TRBV2 and TRBJ2-1, with D possibly being TRBD1 (6 bases). V was cut by 6 bases and J by 7 bases, with 16 bases left in between. There are 14 residues in the CDR3. CDR1 is SNHLY and CDR2 is FYNNEI in the germline V gene. The DNA for the CDR3 is TGTGCCAGCAGCCGGACAGCCTTGGGGAATGAGCAGTTCTTC. Translated, it gives CASSRTALGNEQFF.

The gene calls are TRBV28 and TRBJ1-5; D is ambiguous. Per the germline V gene, CDR1 is MDHEN and CDR2 is SYDVKM. Trimming stripped 6 bases from V and 7 bases from J, with 16 bases between. CDR3 size: 14 residues. The CDR3 DNA reads TGTGCCAGCAGACCCGGGATCTCGATCCAGCCCCAGCATTTT. It translates to CASRPGISIQPQHF. Based on the CDR3 plus reference TRBV28 and TRBJ1-5, the full variable domain is DVKVTQSSRYLVKRTGEKVFLECVQDMDHENMFWYRQDPGLGLRLIYFSYDVKMKEKGDIPEGYSVSREKKERFSLILESASTNQTSMYLCASRPGISIQPQHFGDGTRLSIL.

The V call is TRBV2, the J call TRBJ1-4; D is possibly TRBD1 (5 bases). CDR1 SNHLY and CDR2 FYNNEI come from the germline V gene. The V end was cut by 3 bases, the J end by 7 bases, with 12 bases between. The CDR3 covers 14 residues. CDR3 DNA sequence: TGTGCCAGCAGTGATGGGGCAGGGTTTGAAAAACTGTTTTTT. Its protein is CASSDGAGFEKLFF.

The chain employs TRBV20-1 and TRBJ2-3; D remains ambiguous. CDR3 length: 10 residues. V shed 6 bases and J shed 2 bases, with 3 bases lying between them. Germline-derived CDR1 and CDR2 are DFQATT and SNEGSKA (reference sequence). This CDR3 reads CSALTDTQYF. DNA of the CDR3: TGCAGTGCCCTCACAGATACGCAGTATTTT.

The rearrangement uses TRBV29-1 and TRBJ2-3; TRBD2 is a possible D gene (6 bases). CDR1 SQVTM and CDR2 ANQGSEA come from the germline V gene. The CDR3 is 14 residues long. Between the trimmed V and J ends, which lost 4 bases and 2 bases, there was a span of 13 bases. This CDR3 is CSVGTILLTDTQYF. The CDR3 nucleotides are TGCAGCGTTGGGACTATCCTGCTCACAGATACGCAGTATTTT.

The gene calls are TRBV6-1 and TRBJ1-5; 7 nucleotides line up with TRBD1. V lost 6 bases and J lost 1; bases outside the gene matches: 6. The CDR3 length is 15 residues. Germline CDR1 is MNHNS and CDR2 is SASEGT. The CDR3 sequence: CASRPTGSSNQPQHF. CDR3 coding DNA: TGTGCCAGCAGGCCGACAGGGAGCAGCAATCAGCCCCAGCATTTT.

The chain is built from TRBV6-6 and TRBJ2-7; perhaps TRBD2 as D (5 bases). CDR3 size: 16 residues. V was cut by 2 bases and J by 4 bases, with 18 bases left in between. Germline CDR1 and CDR2: MNHNY and SVGAGI (reference sequence). CDR3 coding DNA: TGTGCCAGCAGTTACCCGGGATCGTGGGCCAGGTACGAGCAGTACTTC. It encodes CASSYPGSWARYEQYF.

The chain uses TRBV2 and TRBJ1-2; weak D call: TRBD1 (5 bases). The V end was cut by 4 bases, the J end by 8 bases, with 17 bases between. Germline-derived CDR1 and CDR2 are SNHLY and FYNNEI. This CDR3 spans 14 amino acids. CDR3 protein: CASSGDPFRTGYTF. CDR3 nucleotides: TGTGCCAGCAGTGGAGACCCGTTTCGGACAGGCTACACCTTC. The full variable domain, its missing parts supplied by reference TRBV2 and TRBJ1-2, is EPEVTQTPSHQVTQMGQEVILRCVPISNHLYFYWYRQILGQKVEFLVSFYNNEISEKSEIFDDQFSVERPDGSNFTLKIRSTKLEDSAMYFCASSGDPFRTGYTFGSGTRLTVV.

The V gene is TRBV19, the J gene TRBJ2-4, with D possibly matching TRBD2 (6 bases). The CDR3 is 12 residues long. Germline CDR1 is LNHDA and CDR2 is SQIVND (reference sequence). Trimming stripped 5 bases from V and 11 bases from J, with 13 bases between. CDR3 region: CASSYRAGFQYF. The CDR3 DNA reads TGTGCCAGTAGTTACCGGGCGGGGTTTCAGTACTTC.

V and J are TRBV11-1 and TRBJ2-7; tentative D call: TRBD1 (6 bases). Trimming removed 5 bases from V and 0 bases from J, with 11 bases in between. Germline loops: CDR1 SGHAT, CDR2 FQDESV (reference sequence). This CDR3 comprises 14 residues. The CDR3 sequence is CASSANRVSYEQYF. Here the CDR3 DNA reads TGTGCCAGCAGCGCGAACAGGGTCTCCTACGAGCAGTACTTC.

CDR3 in amino acids: CASSLLFSGSGTDTQYF. The CDR3 DNA reads as TGCGCCAGCAGCTTACTTTTCAGCGGGAGCGGCACAGATACGCAGTATTTT. The rearrangement uses TRBV5-1 and TRBJ2-3, with TRBD2 matching over 8 bases. This CDR3 is built from 17 residues. With V trimmed by 2 bases and J by 1 base, 9 bases remained unmatched. Germline V gives CDR1 SGHRS, CDR2 YFSETQ.

The J gene is TRBJ2-1, the V gene TRBV5-1, with 16 bases that match TRBD2. Germline CDR1 SGHRS, CDR2 YFSETQ. Trimming took 3 bases from V and 8 from J; bases not matched to a gene: 5. CDR3 length equals 16 residues. This CDR3 is CASSSGLAGGPYEQFF. The CDR3 bases are TGCGCCAGCAGCTCGGGACTAGCGGGAGGGCCCTATGAGCAGTTCTTC.

This sequence joins TRBV5-1 and TRBJ1-1; 8 bases map to TRBD1. V lost 6 bases and J lost 4; bases outside the gene matches: 5. Germline assignment: CDR1 SGHRS and CDR2 YFSETQ. The CDR3 is made up of 13 amino acids. CDR3 loop: CASMQGAVTEAFF. As DNA, the CDR3 is TGCGCCAGCATGCAGGGGGCTGTCACTGAAGCTTTCTTT.

This chain connects TRBV10-3 to TRBJ2-7, with D possibly TRBD1 on 5 matching bases. V lost 7 bases and J lost 3, with 13 bases in between. The CDR3 totals 13 residues. Germline CDR1 reads ENHRY; CDR2 reads SYGVKD. The CDR3 DNA follows: TGTGCCATCAACCAGGGATTGGACTACGAGCAGTACTTC. Encoded protein: CAINQGLDYEQYF.

The chain has TRBV5-4 and TRBJ1-1; 11 bases fit TRBD1. The CDR3 sequence is 16 residues long. V lost 3 bases and J lost 4; bases outside the gene matches: 8. Germline V lookup: CDR1 SGHNT, CDR2 YYREEE (reference sequence). CDR3 nucleotides: TGTGCCAGCAGCTCCTTGGACAGGGGGCGTCTCACTGAAGCTTTCTTT. It yields the protein CASSSLDRGRLTEAFF.

This clone was seen a few times. The V call is TRBV6-1, the J call TRBJ2-7; D unclear. The germline V and J ends were trimmed by 4 bases and 4 bases, with 14 bases remaining between them. This CDR3 is 14 amino acids long. Germline-derived CDR1 and CDR2 are MNHNS and SASEGT. CDR3 DNA: TGTGCCAGCAGTGCAGGCGTCACCATTTACGAGCAGTACTTC. The encoded protein is CASSAGVTIYEQYF.

Only a few counts were recorded for this clone. The gene calls are TRBV20-1 and TRBJ1-1, with TRBD1 as a possible D gene (5 bases). Trimming pared 6 bases from V and 4 bases from J, leaving 9 bases between. The germline V gene encodes CDR1 DFQATT and CDR2 SNEGSKA (reference sequence). The CDR3 extends over 11 amino acids. This CDR3 is CSATGFTEAFF. The CDR3 bases are TGCAGTGCAACAGGATTCACTGAAGCTTTCTTT.

The V and J genes are TRBV11-3 and TRBJ2-2; 8 bases match TRBD1. Per germline, CDR1 SGHNT and CDR2 YENEEA. The V and J ends lost 4 bases and 4 bases, in that order; junction bases with no gene match: 8. This CDR3 contains 16 residues. The CDR3 bases are TGTGCCAGCAGCTCCTACAGGGGGTTAGGCACCGGGGAGCTGTTTTTT. It specifies CASSSYRGLGTGELFF.

The chain joins TRBV5-1 to TRBJ1-1; 7 bases are shared with TRBD1. CDR1 is SGHRS and CDR2 is YFSETQ in the germline V gene. This CDR3 has 11 residues. Losses at the gene ends were 7 bases for V and 8 bases for J; bases not matched to a gene: 5. Here the CDR3 reads CASRRQGEAFF. In nucleotides, the CDR3 is TGCGCCAGCCGTCGACAGGGAGAAGCTTTCTTT.

DNA for the CDR3: TGCGCCAGGGGAGCCGGGACTAGCGGGAGGAATGAGCAGTTCTTC. Protein product: CARGAGTSGRNEQFF. This chain links TRBV10-1 with TRBJ2-1; TRBD2 agrees at 15 bases. The CDR3 has 15 amino acids. Unmatched junction bases numbered 7, after V lost 9 bases and J lost 7 bases. Germline V CDR1 and CDR2: WNHNN, SYGVQD (reference sequence).

This rearrangement joins TRBV27 to TRBJ2-3; D remains unclear. The CDR3 spans 15 residues. CDR1 and CDR2 from the germline V gene are MNHEY and SMNVEV (reference sequence). V was shortened by 3 bases and J by 2 bases, with 12 bases between the two germline ends. CDR3 region: CASSFRETSTDTQYF. CDR3 in DNA: TGTGCCAGCAGTTTCCGAGAGACTTCCACAGATACGCAGTATTTT.

J is TRBJ2-2 and V is TRBV2, with 9 bases that match TRBD2. CDR3 length: 14 residues. With V trimmed by 6 bases and J by 5 bases, 4 bases remained unmatched. Germline-derived CDR1 and CDR2 are SNHLY and FYNNEI. CDR3 loop: CASRVTSGTGELFF. The CDR3 DNA sequence: TGTGCCAGCAGAGTCACTAGCGGGACCGGGGAGCTGTTTTTT. Combining the CDR3 with reference TRBV2 and TRBJ2-2 gives the whole variable domain EPEVTQTPSHQVTQMGQEVILRCVPISNHLYFYWYRQILGQKVEFLVSFYNNEISEKSEIFDDQFSVERPDGSNFTLKIRSTKLEDSAMYFCASRVTSGTGELFFGEGSRLTVL.